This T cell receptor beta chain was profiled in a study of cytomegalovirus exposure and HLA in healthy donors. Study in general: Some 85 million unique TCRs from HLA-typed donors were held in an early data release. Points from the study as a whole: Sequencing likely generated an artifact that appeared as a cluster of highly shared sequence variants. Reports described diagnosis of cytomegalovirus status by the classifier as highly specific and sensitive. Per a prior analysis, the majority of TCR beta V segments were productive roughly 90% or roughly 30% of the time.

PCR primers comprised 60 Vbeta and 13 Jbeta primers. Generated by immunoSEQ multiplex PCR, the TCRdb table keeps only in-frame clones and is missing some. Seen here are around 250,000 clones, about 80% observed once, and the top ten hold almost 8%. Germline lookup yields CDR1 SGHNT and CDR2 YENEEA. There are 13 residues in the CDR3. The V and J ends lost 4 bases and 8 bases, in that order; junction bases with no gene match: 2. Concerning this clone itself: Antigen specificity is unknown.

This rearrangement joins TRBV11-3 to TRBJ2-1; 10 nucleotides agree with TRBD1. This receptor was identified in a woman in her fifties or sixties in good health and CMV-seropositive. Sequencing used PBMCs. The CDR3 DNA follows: TGTGCCAGCAGCTCCGGACAGGGGGATGAGCAGTTCTTC. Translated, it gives CASSSGQGDEQFF.